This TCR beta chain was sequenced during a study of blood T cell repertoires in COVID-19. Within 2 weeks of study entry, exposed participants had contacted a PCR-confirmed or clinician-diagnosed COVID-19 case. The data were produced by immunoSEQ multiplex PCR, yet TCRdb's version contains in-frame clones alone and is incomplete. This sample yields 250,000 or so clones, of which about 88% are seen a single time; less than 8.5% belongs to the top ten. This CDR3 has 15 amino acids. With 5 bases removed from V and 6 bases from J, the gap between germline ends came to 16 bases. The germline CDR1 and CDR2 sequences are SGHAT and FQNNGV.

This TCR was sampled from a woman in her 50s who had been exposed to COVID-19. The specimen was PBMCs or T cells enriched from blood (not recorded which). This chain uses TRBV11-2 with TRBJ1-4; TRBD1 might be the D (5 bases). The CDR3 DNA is TGTGCCAGCAGCATCTCCGGACAATGGGATGAAAAACTGTTTTTT. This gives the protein CASSISGQWDEKLFF.